This T cell receptor beta chain was recorded in a study of T cell responses to AZD1222 COVID-19 vaccine. General study results and limits: Clonal diversity was possibly underestimated, and the donors were mostly white British, with more females.

Generated by immunoSEQ multiplex PCR, the TCRdb table keeps only in-frame clones and is missing some. The sample has around 150,000 clones; 80% to 95% are singletons. Worth noting for this clone: The antigen is undetermined.

Sequenced here: peripheral blood, sampled on day 0 of AZD1222 vaccination. The TCR originated in an adult in good health.

The CDR3 nucleotides read TGTGCCAGCAGCGCACAGGGGGGAATCACTGAAGCTTTCTTT. This sequence encodes CASSAQGGITEAFF. The chain employs TRBV13 and TRBJ1-1; 8 nucleotides align to TRBD1. V shed 5 bases and J 4 bases; nucleotides not matched to a gene: 6. Germline assignment: CDR1 PRHDT and CDR2 FYEKMQ (reference sequence). The CDR3 consists of 14 residues.